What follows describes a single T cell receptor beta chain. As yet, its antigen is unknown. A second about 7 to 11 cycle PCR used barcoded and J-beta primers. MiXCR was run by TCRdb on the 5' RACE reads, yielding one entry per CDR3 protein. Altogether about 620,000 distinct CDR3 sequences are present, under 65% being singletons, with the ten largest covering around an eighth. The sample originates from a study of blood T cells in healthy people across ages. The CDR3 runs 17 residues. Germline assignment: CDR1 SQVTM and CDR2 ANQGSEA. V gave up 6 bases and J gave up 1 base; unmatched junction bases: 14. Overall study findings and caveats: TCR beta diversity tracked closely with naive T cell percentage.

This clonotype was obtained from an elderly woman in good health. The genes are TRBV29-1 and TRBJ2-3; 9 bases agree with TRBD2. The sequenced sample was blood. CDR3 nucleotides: TGCAGCGTGGGGGGGCCTGTAGCGGGAGTGGGCACAGATACGCAGTATTTT. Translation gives CSVGGPVAGVGTDTQYF.